Detailed here is one T cell receptor (beta chain). A single count supports this clone. It has no known antigen specificity. No base qualities exist here, and no much larger clone lies one base off it. The data derive from a study of blood T cell repertoires in COVID-19 (dated by TCRdb to the early 2020s). Study-wide context: Collaborator samples came from the United States, Italy and Spain and covered acute and convalescent phases of COVID-19. The material from the prospective study consisted of cDNA or gDNA derived from T cells, B-cell-depleted T cells, or PBMCs. The dataset comprised deeply sampled blood TCRbeta repertoires from subjects exposed to, actively infected with, or recovered from COVID-19. The repertoires were released in a freely available public database intended as a resource for research on the immune response to SARS-CoV-2. Samples came from the ongoing ImmuneRACE study (first 160 participants) plus 1,254 subjects from 6 global collaborators. Nearly every sample came with metadata listing a de-identified subject ID, COVID-19 status, age in years and sex. Where HLA class I and class II types were available, the types were taken from metadata supplied by the sample provider, not from assay-based typing. The paper's findings and limits, for the study overall: The amount of clinical and demographic metadata varied by source and participant and was provided uncurated.

In Seattle, one collaborating source enrolled patients while the infection was active and tracked those patients longitudinally over the course of disease. The collaborating institutions used their own protocols to collect whole blood in K2EDTA tubes. For TCRbeta analysis, collaborators shipped samples in one of three forms: frozen whole blood, isolated PBMCs, or DNA extracted from either of those sample types. TCRbeta CDR3 regions were amplified from genomic DNA by means of the immunoSEQ Assay, a bias-controlled multiplex PCR. As for the original processing: The number of nucleated cells in each sample was estimated by amplification of reference gene primers within the assay. Sequence reads were collapsed and filtered to measure the absolute abundance of every unique TCRbeta CDR3 rearrangement. For each sample, productive Simpson clonality was calculated as the square root of Simpson's diversity index over productive rearrangements. TCRdb took this table from immuneACCESS and kept in-frame rearrangements with V and J called. Such tables lack part of the clones; where checked against another copy, unresolved V genes explain under half of the gap, and the rest is unexplained. For V, J and clone size, that table is used; D and trimming come from the DNA. Across this sample there are around 180,000 clones, with around 85% seen only once. 6.5% to 7.5% of the sample comes from the top ten.

V has 4 bases trimmed and J has 3 bases trimmed; junction bases matching no gene number 12. The cysteine opens and the phenylalanine closes a CDR3 of 18 amino acids. The only DNA kept is the CDR3, 54 bases in frame from the first base. CDR1 and CDR2, looked up from the germline V gene, are LGHNA and YNFKEQ. The TCR comes from a man at least 80 years old with COVID-19, enrolled during active disease. The chain uses TRBV4-2 and TRBJ2-1, and 10 bases in between align with TRBD1. Source material: peripheral blood. DNA sequence: TGTGCCAGCAGCCTCGCTGTTGGACAGGGGGGCTACTACAATGAGCAGTTCTTC. This sequence encodes CASSLAVGQGGYYNEQFF.